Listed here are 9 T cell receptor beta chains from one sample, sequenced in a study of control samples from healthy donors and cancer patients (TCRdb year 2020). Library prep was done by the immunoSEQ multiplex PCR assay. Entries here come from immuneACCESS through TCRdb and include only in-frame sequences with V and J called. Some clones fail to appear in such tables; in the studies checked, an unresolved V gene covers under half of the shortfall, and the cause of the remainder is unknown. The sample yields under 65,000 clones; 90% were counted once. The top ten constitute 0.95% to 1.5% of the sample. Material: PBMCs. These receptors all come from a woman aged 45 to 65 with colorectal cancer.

The CDR3 coding sequence is TGTGCCAGTGGACTAGCTTACTCCTACGAGCAGTACTTC. Protein: CASGLAYSYEQYF. The chain recombines TRBV11-3 with TRBJ2-7, with 8 bases that match TRBD2. The CDR3 is 13 residues long. Per the germline V gene, CDR1 is SGHNT and CDR2 is YENEEA. J lost 0 bases, V lost 9 bases, and 4 bases had no gene match.

The CDR3 region has the DNA TGCGCCAGCAGCCCCCAGAGGCCTGGTTCCTACAATGAGCAGTTCTTC. It specifies CASSPQRPGSYNEQFF. The chain employs TRBV4-1 and TRBJ2-1; D uncertain. Germline V gene data show CDR1 as MGHRA and CDR2 as YSYEKL. Trimming cost V 4 bases and J 1 base, with 14 bases left between them. The CDR3 length is 16 residues.

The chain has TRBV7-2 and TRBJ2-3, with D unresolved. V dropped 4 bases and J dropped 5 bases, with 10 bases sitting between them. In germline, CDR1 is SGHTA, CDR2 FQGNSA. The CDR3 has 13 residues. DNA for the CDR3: TGTGCCAGCAGCTCGATGAGCGTAGATACGCAGTATTTT. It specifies CASSSMSVDTQYF.

The CDR3 region is CASSRGSFYGYTF. The DNA for the CDR3 is TGTGCCAGCAGTCGTGGGTCTTTTTATGGCTACACCTTC. The chain recombines TRBV12-3 or TRBV12-4 with TRBJ1-2; D uncertain. CDR3 size: 13 residues. V lost 5 bases and J lost 5, with 12 bases in between.

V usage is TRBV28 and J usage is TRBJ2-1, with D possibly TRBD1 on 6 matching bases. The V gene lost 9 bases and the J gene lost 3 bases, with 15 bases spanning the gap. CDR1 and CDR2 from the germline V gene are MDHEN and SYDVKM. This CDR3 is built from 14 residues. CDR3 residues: CASSRTESYNEQFF. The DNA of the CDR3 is TGTGCCAGTAGCCGGACAGAAAGCTACAATGAGCAGTTCTTC. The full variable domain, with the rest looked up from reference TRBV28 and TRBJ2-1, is DVKVTQSSRYLVKRTGEKVFLECVQDMDHENMFWYRQDPGLGLRLIYFSYDVKMKEKGDIPEGYSVSREKKERFSLILESASTNQTSMYLCASSRTESYNEQFFGPGTRLTVL.

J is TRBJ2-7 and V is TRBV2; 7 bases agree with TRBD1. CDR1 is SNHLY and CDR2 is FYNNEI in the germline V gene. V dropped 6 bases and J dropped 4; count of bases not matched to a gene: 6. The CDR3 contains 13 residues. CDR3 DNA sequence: TGTGCCAGCAGAGAGTCAGGGGGATACGAGCAGTACTTC. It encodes CASRESGGYEQYF.

CDR3: CASSYTDQGSYEQYF. CDR3 bases: TGTGCCAGCAGTTACACGGATCAGGGTTCCTACGAGCAGTACTTC. V gene TRBV6-5 combines with J gene TRBJ2-7; possibly TRBD1 for D (5 bases). The V and J ends lost 2 bases and 1 base respectively, with 12 bases between them. The CDR3 sequence is 15 residues long. From germline, CDR1 is MNHEY and CDR2 SVGAGI.

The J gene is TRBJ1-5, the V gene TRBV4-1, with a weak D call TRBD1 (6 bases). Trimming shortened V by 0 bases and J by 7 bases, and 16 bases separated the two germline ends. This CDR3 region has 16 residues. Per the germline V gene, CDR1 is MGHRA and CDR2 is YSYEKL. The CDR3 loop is CASSQEGGNRVQPQHF. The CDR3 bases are TGCGCCAGCAGCCAAGAGGGTGGGAACAGGGTGCAGCCCCAGCATTTT.

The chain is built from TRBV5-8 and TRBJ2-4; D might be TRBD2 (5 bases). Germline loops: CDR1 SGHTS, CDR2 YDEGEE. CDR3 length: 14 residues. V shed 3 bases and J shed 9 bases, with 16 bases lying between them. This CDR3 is CASSSNLGRGIQYF. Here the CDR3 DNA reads TGTGCCAGCAGCTCTAACCTCGGTCGGGGCATTCAGTACTTC.